The clone carrying this TCR beta chain was recorded once. Antigen specificity is unknown. CDR1 and CDR2 from the germline V gene are MDHEN and SYDVKM. With 4 bases removed from V and 4 bases from J, the gap between germline ends came to 16 bases. The CDR3 length is 15 residues. This specimen belongs to a study of blood T cells in healthy people across ages. General study findings and limits: Strong correlation linked observed beta diversity and percent naive T cells.

The extraction recovered at least 5 micrograms of total RNA per sample. Primed by a sample-barcoded 5' primer and a J-beta primer mix, a second PCR proceeded for about 6 to 11 cycles. A 12-random-nucleotide template-switch adaptor tagged each cDNA molecule. No fewer than 2.5 million CDR3-containing paired-end reads came from each sample. From the 5' RACE reads, TCRdb called clonotypes with MiXCR, one entry per CDR3 protein. In the table there are around 710,000 distinct CDR3 sequences, roughly 45% of which are singletons. The V gene is TRBV28, the J gene TRBJ1-1, with D possibly being TRBD1 (5 bases). The sequence came from a woman aged 60-75 years in good health. Material for sequencing was blood. CDR3 DNA: TGTGCCAGCAGTTACCTCAGAGCCGGGGGCACTGAAGCTTTCTTT. It specifies CASSYLRAGGTEAFF.